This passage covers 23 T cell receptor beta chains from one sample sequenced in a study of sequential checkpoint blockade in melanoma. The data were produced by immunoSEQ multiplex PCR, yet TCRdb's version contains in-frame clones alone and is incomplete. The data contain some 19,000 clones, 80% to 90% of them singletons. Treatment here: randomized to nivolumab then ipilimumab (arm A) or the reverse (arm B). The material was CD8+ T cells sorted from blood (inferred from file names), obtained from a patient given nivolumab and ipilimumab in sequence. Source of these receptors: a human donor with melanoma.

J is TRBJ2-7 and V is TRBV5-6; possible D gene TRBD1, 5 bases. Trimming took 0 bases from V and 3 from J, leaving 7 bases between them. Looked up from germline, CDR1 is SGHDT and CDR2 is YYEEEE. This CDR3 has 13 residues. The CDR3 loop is CASSLGQYYEQYF. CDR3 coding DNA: TGTGCCAGCAGCTTGGGACAGTACTACGAGCAGTACTTC.

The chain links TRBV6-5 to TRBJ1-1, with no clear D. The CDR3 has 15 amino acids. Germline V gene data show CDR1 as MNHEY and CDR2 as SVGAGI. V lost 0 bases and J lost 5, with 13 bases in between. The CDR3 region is CASSYSTPTPTEAFF. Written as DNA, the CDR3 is TGTGCCAGCAGTTACTCCACCCCGACACCAACTGAAGCTTTCTTT.

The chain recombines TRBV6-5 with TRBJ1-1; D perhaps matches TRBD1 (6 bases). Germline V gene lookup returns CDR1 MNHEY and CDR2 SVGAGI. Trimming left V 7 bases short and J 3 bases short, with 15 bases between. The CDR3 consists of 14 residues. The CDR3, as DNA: TGTGCCAGCACTCTACAGGGTTCGGACACTGAAGCTTTCTTT. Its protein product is CASTLQGSDTEAFF.

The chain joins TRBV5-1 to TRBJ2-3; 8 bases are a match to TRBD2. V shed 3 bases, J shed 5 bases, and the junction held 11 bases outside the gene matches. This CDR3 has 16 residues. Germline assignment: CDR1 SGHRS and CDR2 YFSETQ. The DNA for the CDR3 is TGCGCCAGCAGCTATCTCTACGGGACTAGAGGAGATACGCAGTATTTT. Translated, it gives CASSYLYGTRGDTQYF.

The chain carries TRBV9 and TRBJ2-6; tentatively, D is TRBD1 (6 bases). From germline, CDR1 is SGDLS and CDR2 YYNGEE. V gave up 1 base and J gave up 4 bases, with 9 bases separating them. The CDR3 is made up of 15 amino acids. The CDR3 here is CASSVQGSGANVLTF. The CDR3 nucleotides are TGTGCCAGCAGCGTACAGGGGTCCGGGGCCAACGTCCTGACTTTC.

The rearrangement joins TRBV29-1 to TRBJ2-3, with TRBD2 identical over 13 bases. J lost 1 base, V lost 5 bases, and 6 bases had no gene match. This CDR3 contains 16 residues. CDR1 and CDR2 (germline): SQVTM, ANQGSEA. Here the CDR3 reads CSVLGLAGARTDTQYF. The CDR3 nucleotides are TGCAGCGTTCTCGGACTAGCGGGAGCCCGCACAGATACGCAGTATTTT.

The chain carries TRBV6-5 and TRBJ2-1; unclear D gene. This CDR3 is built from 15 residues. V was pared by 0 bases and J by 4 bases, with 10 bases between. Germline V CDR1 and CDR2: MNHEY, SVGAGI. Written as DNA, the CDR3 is TGTGCCAGCAGTTACTCGATTAGCAGTTACAATGAGCAGTTCTTC. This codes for CASSYSISSYNEQFF.

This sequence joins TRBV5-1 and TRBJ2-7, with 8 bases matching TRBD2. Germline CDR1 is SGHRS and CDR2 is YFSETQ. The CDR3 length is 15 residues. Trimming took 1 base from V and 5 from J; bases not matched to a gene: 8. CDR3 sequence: CASSLKAGDGNEQYF. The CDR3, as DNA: TGCGCCAGCAGCTTGAAAGCGGGAGATGGAAACGAGCAGTACTTC.

CDR3 loop: CASSHRAEGISYEQYF. CDR3 nucleotide sequence: TGTGCCAGCAGCCACAGGGCAGAGGGGATCTCCTACGAGCAGTACTTC. The gene calls are TRBV7-8 and TRBJ2-7; perhaps TRBD1 as D (6 bases). The CDR3 has 16 residues. V lost 5 bases, J lost 0 bases, and 17 bases lay in between. CDR1 and CDR2 (germline): SGHVS, FQNEAQ.

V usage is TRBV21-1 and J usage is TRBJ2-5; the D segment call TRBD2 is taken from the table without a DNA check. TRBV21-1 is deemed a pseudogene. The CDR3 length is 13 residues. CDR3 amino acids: CAISGGVRETQYF. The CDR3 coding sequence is TGTGCCATCTCCGGGGGGGTCCGAGAGACCCAGTACTTC.

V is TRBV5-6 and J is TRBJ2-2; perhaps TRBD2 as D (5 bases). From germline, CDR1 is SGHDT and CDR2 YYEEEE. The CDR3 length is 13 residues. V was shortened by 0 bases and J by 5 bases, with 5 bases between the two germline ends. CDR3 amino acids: CASSLAGTGELFF. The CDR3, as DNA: TGTGCCAGCAGCTTGGCGGGGACCGGGGAGCTGTTTTTT.

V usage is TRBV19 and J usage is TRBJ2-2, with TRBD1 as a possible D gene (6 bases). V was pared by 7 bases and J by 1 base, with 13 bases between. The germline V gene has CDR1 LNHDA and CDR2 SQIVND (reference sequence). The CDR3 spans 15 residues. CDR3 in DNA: TGTGCCAGTACCCCGGAACAGGGGAACACCGGGGAGCTGTTTTTT. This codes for CASTPEQGNTGELFF.

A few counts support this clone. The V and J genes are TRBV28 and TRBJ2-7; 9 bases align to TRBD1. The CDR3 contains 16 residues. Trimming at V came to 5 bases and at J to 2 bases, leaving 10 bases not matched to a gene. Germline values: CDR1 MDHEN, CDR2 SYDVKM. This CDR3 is CASSLWTGDYTYEQYF. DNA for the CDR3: TGTGCCAGCAGTCTCTGGACAGGGGACTATACCTACGAGCAGTACTTC.

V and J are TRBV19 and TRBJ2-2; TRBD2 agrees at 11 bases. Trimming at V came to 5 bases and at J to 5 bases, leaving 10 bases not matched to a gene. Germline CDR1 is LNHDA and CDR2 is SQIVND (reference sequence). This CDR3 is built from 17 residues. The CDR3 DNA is TGTGCCAGTAGTCAACTGGGACTAGCGGAATTGACCGGGGAGCTGTTTTTT. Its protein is CASSQLGLAELTGELFF.

Here the CDR3 DNA reads TGTGCCACCAGCAGAGAGGGGCTGAACACTGAAGCTTTCTTT. Its translation is CATSREGLNTEAFF. The chain couples TRBV15 to TRBJ1-1, with a weak D call TRBD1 (5 bases). V gave up 0 bases and J gave up 0 bases, with 5 bases separating them. The CDR3 runs 14 residues. Germline CDR1 LNHNV, CDR2 YYDKDF (reference sequence).

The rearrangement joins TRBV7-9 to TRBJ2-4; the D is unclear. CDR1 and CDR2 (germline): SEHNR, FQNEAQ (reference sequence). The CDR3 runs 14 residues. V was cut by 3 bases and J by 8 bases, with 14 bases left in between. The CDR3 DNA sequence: TGTGCCAGCAGCTTTCGTACCGAGCATCACATTCAGTACTTC. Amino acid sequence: CASSFRTEHHIQYF.

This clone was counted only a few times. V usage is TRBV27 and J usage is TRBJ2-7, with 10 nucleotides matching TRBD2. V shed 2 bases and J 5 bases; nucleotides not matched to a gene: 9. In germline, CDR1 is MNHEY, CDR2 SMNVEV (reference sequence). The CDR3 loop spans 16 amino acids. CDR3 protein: CASSLNGGLAIHEQYF. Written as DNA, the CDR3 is TGTGCCAGCAGTTTAAATGGGGGACTAGCGATCCACGAGCAGTACTTC.

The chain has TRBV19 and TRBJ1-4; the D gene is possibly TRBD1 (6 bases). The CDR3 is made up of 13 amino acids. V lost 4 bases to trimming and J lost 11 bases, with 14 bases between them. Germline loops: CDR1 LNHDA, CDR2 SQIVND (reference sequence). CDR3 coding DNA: TGTGCCAGTAGTACCGCGACAGGAGAGAAACTGTTTTTT. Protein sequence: CASSTATGEKLFF.

The CDR3 protein is CSVIPSGGSSTGELFF. CDR3 DNA: TGCAGCGTTATCCCATCTGGGGGGTCGAGCACCGGGGAGCTGTTTTTT. The chain links TRBV29-1 to TRBJ2-2, with a weak D call TRBD2 (6 bases). The CDR3 has 16 residues. Trimming took 5 bases from V and 4 from J, leaving 20 bases between them. Looked up from germline, CDR1 is SQVTM and CDR2 is ANQGSEA.

The CDR3, as DNA: TGCGCCAGCAGCCAGGGACTAGCGGCTGAGCAGTTCTTC. As protein: CASSQGLAAEQFF. This sequence joins TRBV5-1 and TRBJ2-1; 11 bases line up with TRBD2. This CDR3 is 13 amino acids long. Trimming removed 4 bases from V and 9 bases from J; junction bases left unmatched: 3. From germline, CDR1 is SGHRS and CDR2 YFSETQ.

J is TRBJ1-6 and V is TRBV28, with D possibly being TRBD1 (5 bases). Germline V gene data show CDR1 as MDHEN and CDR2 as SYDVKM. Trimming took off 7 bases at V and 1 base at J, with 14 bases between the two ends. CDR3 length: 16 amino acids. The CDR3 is CASTLERGSYNSPLHF. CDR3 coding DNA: TGTGCCAGCACCTTAGAAAGGGGATCCTATAATTCACCCCTCCACTTT.

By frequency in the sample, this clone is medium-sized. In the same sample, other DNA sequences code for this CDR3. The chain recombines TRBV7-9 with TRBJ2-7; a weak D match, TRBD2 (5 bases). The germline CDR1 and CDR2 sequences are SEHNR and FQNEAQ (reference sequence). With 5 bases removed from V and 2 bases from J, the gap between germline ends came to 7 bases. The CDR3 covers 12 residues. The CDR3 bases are TGTGCCAGCAGCACCGGGACCTACGAGCAGTACTTC. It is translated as CASSTGTYEQYF.

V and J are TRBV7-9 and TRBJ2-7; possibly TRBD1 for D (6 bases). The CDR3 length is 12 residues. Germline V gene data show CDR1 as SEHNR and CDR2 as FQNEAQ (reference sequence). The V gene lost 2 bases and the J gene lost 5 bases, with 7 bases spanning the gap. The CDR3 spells CASSLRQDEQYF. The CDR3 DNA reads TGTGCCAGCAGCTTACGACAGGACGAGCAGTACTTC.